These T cell receptor beta chains were read from a single sample in a study of blood T cell repertoires in COVID-19. Generated by immunoSEQ multiplex PCR, the TCRdb table keeps only in-frame clones and is missing some. Of approximately 300,000 clones listed, 75% to 90% were seen once; the top ten hold roughly 0.8%. The sequenced sample consisted of peripheral blood. The receptors originated from a man aged 25 to 40 with acute or convalescent COVID-19. CDR3s leave out the opening cysteine and the closing phenylalanine or tryptophan. The order of the fields is J gene, V gene, CDR3 protein.

TRBJ2-1 TRBV27 ATLNYNEQF
TRBJ1-1 TRBV27 ASSLSEGTEAF
TRBJ2-1 TRBV7-9 ASSPSVPTSGIYNEQF
TRBJ2-5 TRBV2 ASNAPGQHQETQY
TRBJ2-1 TRBV5-1 ASSSPGVAIKQSSYNEQF
TRBJ2-1 TRBV28 ASSFSTSGSNEQF
TRBJ1-4 TRBV27 ASSLAGEDEKLF
TRBJ2-7 TRBV7-9 ASRSSGSNEQY
TRBJ1-5 TRBV12-5 ASGLSGSNQPQH
TRBJ1-1 TRBV29-1 SVSGQQNTEAF
TRBJ1-1 TRBV29-1 SVFDRLNTEAF
TRBJ1-1 TRBV10-3 AISDLRTVNTEAF
TRBJ2-7 TRBV18 ASSPDISSYEQY
TRBJ1-2 TRBV6-6 ASSYLLLANYGYT
TRBJ1-1 TRBV3-1/TRBV3-2 ASSHYRGGRNTEAF
TRBJ2-1 TRBV28 ASSKSGGRSNEQF
TRBJ2-1 TRBV5-4 ASSFGLAGGNEQF
TRBJ1-5 TRBV6-5 ASKTTGNPNQPQH
TRBJ1-2 TRBV5-4 ASSQKLQGLYGYT
TRBJ1-2 TRBV28 ASTIQGELYGYT
TRBJ1-1 TRBV4-1 ASSQDYSAVTEAF
TRBJ1-5 TRBV10-3 AISERVDQPQH
TRBJ2-3 TRBV18 ASSPYTDTQY
TRBJ2-3 TRBV6-5 ASSYGGSVDTQY
TRBJ2-1 TRBV12-3/TRBV12-4 ASSLRGDEQF
TRBJ2-1 TRBV9 ASNPNRQGIYNEQF